This T cell receptor (beta chain) appears in the sequencing data of a study of CD8 T cells in ankylosing spondylitis. Points from the study as a whole: Under 10 highly homologous variants formed a TCR beta motif that appeared characteristic of ankylosing spondylitis blood.

TCRdb reprocessed the 5' RACE reads via MiXCR and lists one record per CDR3 protein. Of a few hundred thousand distinct CDR3 sequences in the sample, approximately 12% were seen once. The germline CDR1 and CDR2 sequences are SGHAT and FQNNGV. The CDR3 is 14 amino acids. Trimming cost V 0 bases and J 2 bases, with 7 bases left between them. Of note for this clonotype: As yet, its antigen is unknown.

This TCR derives from a male donor with ankylosing spondylitis. The rearrangement uses TRBV11-2 and TRBJ1-1; D unclear. The material sequenced was blood, either unsorted or a sorted T cell fraction (not recorded which). The CDR3 protein is CASSLEPHNTEAFF. The CDR3 coding sequence is TGTGCCAGCAGCTTAGAGCCCCATAACACTGAAGCTTTCTTT.